This TCR beta chain was recovered during a study of response to subunit inactivated influenza vaccine. The ends were cut back, 5 bases at V and 2 bases at J, with 21 bases in the middle. CDR3 size: 17 residues. Germline values: CDR1 SGHVS, CDR2 FQNEAQ. TCRdb itself ran the RT-PCR reads through MiXCR, one entry per CDR3 protein. The sample carries 450,000 to 600,000 distinct CDR3 sequences, 15% to 20% recorded once. For this clonotype: The antigen is undetermined.

Study observations and caveats: With each seasonal influenza vaccination, the authors suggested, few new T cells are recruited.

V and J are TRBV7-8 and TRBJ2-5; TRBD1 or TRBD2 may be the D gene (6 bases each). This sequence was found in a man between 50 and 69 years old who received an inactivated influenza vaccine. This specimen was CD4+ T cells sorted from PBMCs, taken less than 25 months after vaccination. The CDR3 loop is CASSLERGWGAQETQYF. In DNA, the CDR3 is TGTGCCAGCAGCCTAGAACGGGGTTGGGGGGCTCAAGAGACCCAGTACTTC.